The clone carrying this TCR beta chain has a count of ten or more. Its antigen is unidentified. In building TCR beta libraries, iRepertoire HTBI primers were used together with Arm-PCR of CDR3 regions. TCRdb re-called the multiplex PCR reads with MiXCR, one entry per CDR3 protein. The top ten hold 25% to 30% of the sample, which has hundreds of thousands of distinct CDR3 sequences, 16% seen once. This entry is derived from a study of regulatory T cells in long-lasting Graves disease. The study's findings and limits: Persistent disease preferred TRBV28, TRBJ1-2 and TRBJ2-5; new disease, TRBV20-1 and TRBJ2-1.

The time point denotes: newly diagnosed GD, antithyroid drugs for less than 3 months. The TCR library used RNA extracted from PBMCs. CDR1 is SNHLY and CDR2 is FYNNEI in the germline V gene. With 7 bases removed from V and 1 base from J, the gap between germline ends came to 10 bases. CDR3 size: 13 residues. The data also belong to a second study, concerning T cells in Graves' hyperthyroidism and ophthalmopathy. That study reports: A first-round RT-PCR of the TCR CDR3 used the HTBI primer set.

The chain has TRBV2 and TRBJ1-1, with a weak D call TRBD1 (6 bases). The receptor comes from a middle-aged man with Graves disease. The material was peripheral blood mononuclear cells (PBMCs), obtained at new diagnosis, from a patient treated with antithyroid drugs. The CDR3 sequence: CASTPQGNTEAFF. The CDR3 nucleotides are TGTGCCAGCACTCCACAGGGGAACACTGAAGCTTTCTTT.